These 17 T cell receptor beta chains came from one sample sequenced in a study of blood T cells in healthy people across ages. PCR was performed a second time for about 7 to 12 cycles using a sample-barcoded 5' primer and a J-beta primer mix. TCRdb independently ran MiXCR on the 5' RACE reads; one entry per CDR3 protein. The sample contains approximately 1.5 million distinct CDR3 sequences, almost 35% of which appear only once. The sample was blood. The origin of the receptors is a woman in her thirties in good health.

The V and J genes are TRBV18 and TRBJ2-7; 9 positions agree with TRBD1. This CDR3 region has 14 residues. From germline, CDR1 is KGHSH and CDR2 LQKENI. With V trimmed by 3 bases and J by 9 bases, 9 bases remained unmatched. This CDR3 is CASSPRDRDARQYF. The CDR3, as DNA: TGTGCCAGCTCACCTCGGGACAGGGATGCTAGGCAGTACTTC.

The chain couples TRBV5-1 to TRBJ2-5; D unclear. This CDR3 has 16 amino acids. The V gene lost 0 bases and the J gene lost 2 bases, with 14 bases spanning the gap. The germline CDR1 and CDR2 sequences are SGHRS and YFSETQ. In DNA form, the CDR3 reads TGCGCCAGCAGCTTGGAGGGCCTTTGGGGACAAGAGACCCAGTACTTC. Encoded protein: CASSLEGLWGQETQYF.

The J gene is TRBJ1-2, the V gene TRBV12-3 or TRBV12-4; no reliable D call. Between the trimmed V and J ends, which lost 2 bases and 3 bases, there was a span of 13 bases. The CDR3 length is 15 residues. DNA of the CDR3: TGTGCCAGCAGTTTAATCGAGACTGATGACTATGGCTACACCTTC. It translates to CASSLIETDDYGYTF.

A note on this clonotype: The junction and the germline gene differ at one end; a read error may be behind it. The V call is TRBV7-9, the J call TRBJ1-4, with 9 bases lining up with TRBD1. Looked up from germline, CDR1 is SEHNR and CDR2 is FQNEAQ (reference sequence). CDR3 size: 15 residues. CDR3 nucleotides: TGTGCCAGCAGCGACACACAGGGGGCTAAGGAAAAACTGTTTTTT. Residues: CASSDTQGAKEKLFF.

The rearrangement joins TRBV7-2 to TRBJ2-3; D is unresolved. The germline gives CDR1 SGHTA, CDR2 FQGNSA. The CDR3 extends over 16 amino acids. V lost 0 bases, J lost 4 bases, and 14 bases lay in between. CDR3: CASSLAFGSLSDTQYF. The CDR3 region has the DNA TGTGCCAGCAGCTTAGCGTTTGGTAGCTTATCAGATACGCAGTATTTT.

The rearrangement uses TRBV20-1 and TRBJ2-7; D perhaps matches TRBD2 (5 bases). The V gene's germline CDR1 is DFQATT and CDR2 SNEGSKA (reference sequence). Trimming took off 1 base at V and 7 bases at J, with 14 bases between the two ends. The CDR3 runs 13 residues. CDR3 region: CSARVGIGNEQYF. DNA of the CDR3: TGCAGTGCTAGAGTGGGGATCGGGAATGAGCAGTACTTC.

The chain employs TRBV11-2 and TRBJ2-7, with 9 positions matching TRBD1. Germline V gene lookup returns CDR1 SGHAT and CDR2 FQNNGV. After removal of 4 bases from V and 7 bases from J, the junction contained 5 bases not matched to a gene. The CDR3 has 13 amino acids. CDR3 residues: CASSSGQGWEQYF. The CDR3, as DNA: TGTGCCAGCAGCTCCGGACAGGGGTGGGAGCAGTACTTC.

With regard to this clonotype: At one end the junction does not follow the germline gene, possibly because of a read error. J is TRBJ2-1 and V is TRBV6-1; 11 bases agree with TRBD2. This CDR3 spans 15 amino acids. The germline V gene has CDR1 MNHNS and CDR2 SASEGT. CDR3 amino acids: CASTEGLAEQLEQFF. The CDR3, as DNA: TGTGCTAGCACTGAGGGACTAGCGGAGCAATTAGAGCAGTTCTTC.

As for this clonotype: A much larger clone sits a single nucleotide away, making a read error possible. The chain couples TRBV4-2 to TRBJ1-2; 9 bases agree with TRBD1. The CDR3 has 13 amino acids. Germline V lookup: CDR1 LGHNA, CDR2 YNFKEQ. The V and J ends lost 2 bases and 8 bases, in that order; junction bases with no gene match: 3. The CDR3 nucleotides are TGTGCCAGCAGCCAAAGGACAGGGGCAGGCTACACCTTC. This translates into CASSQRTGAGYTF.

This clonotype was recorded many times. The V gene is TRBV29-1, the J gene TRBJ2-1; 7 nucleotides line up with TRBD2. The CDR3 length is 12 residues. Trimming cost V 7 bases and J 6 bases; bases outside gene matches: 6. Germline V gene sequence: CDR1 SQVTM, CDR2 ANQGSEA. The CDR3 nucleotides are TGCAGCGGTGGACTAGTCTCCAATGAGCAGTTCTTC. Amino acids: CSGGLVSNEQFF.

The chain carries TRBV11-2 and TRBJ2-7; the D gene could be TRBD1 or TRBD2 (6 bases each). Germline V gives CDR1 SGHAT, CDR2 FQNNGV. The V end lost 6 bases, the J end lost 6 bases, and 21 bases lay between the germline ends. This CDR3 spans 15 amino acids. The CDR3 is CASSFSERGLREQYF. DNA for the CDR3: TGTGCCAGCAGTTTCTCTGAACGGGGGCTCCGCGAGCAGTACTTC.

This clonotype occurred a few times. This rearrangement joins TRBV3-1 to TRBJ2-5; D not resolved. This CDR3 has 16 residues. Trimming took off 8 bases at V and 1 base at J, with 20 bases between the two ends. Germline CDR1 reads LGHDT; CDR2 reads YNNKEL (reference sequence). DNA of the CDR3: TGTGCCAGCTCCCAAGAGCTGGTGACGGCCCAAGAGACCCAGTACTTC. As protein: CASSQELVTAQETQYF.

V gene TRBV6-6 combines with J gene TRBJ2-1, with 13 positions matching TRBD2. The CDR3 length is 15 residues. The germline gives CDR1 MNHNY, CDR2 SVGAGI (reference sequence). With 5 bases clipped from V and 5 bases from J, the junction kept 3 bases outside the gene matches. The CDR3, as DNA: TGTGCCAGCAGTCAACTAGCGGGAGGGGACAATGAGCAGTTCTTC. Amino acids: CASSQLAGGDNEQFF.

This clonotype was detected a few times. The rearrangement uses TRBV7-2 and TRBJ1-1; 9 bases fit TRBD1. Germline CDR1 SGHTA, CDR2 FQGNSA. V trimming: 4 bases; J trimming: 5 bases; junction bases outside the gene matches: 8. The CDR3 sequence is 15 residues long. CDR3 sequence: CASSSRTGVGTEAFF. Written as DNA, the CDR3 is TGTGCCAGCAGCTCCCGGACAGGGGTGGGGACTGAAGCTTTCTTT.

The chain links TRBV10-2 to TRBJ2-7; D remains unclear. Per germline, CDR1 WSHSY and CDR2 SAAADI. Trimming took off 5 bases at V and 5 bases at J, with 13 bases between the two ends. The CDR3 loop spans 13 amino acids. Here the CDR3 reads CASSFLLADEQYF. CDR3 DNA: TGCGCCAGCAGTTTTCTCCTGGCGGACGAGCAGTACTTC.

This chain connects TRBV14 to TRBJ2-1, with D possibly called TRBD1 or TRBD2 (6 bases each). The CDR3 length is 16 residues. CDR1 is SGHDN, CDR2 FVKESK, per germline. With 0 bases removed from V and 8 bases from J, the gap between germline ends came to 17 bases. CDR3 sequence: CASSQDRRARGDEQFF. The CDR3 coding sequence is TGTGCCAGCAGCCAAGATAGGAGGGCAAGGGGGGATGAGCAGTTCTTC.

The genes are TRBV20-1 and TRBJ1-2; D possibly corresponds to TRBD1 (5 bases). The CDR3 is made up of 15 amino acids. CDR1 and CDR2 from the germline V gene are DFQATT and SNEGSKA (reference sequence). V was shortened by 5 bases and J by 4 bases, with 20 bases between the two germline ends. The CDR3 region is CSARRTLMDFYGYTF. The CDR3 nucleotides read TGCAGTGCTCGGCGGACACTCATGGATTTCTATGGCTACACCTTC.